This T cell receptor beta chain is from a study of technical replicates of blood from a few donors. Assay: immunoSEQ multiplex PCR; the TCRdb copy retains only in-frame clones and omits some. The table lists about 94,000 clones, more than 90% of them singletons. V was clipped by 4 bases and J by 3 bases, with 4 bases between them. The length of the CDR3 is 12 residues. CDR1 is SGHRS and CDR2 is YFSETQ in the germline V gene. This receptor was identified in a human donor in good health. Sequencing used T cells isolated from PBMCs. The chain joins TRBV5-1 to TRBJ2-2, with no clear D. Here the CDR3 DNA reads TGCGCCAGCAGCCGGGACACCGGGGAGCTGTTTTTT. It is translated as CASSRDTGELFF. The full variable domain, rest sourced from reference TRBV5-1 and TRBJ2-2, is KAGVTQTPRYLIKTRGQQVTLSCSPISGHRSVSWYQQTPGQGLQFLFEYFSETQRNKGNFPGRFSGRQFSNSRSEMNVSTLELGDSALYLCASSRDTGELFFGEGSRLTVL.